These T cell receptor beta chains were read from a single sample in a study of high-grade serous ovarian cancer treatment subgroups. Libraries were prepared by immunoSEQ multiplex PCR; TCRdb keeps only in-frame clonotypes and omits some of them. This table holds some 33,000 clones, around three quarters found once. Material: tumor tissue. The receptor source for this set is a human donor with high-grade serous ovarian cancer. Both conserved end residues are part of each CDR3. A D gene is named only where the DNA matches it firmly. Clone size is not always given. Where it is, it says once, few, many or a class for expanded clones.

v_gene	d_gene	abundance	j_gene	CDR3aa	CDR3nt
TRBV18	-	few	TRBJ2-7	CASSPGDLLYEQYF	TGTGCCAGCTCACCAGGGGACTTGCTCTACGAGCAGTACTTC
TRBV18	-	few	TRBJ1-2	CASSPGGPYGYTF	TGTGCCAGCTCACCAGGGGGCCCCTATGGCTACACCTTC
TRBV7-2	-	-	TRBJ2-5	CASSLGGAGGETQYF	TGTGCCAGCAGCCTAGGGGGGGCTGGCGGGGAGACCCAGTACTTC
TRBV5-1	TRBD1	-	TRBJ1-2	CASAPGTGGSGYTF	TGCGCCAGCGCCCCCGGGACAGGGGGTTCGGGCTACACCTTC
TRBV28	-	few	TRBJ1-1	CASSFRGKAFF	TGTGCCAGCAGTTTTAGGGGGAAAGCTTTCTTT
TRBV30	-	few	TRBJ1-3	CAWSGRPNTIYF	TGTGCCTGGTCTGGCAGACCAAACACCATATATTTT
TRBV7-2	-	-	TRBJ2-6	CASSLRPLEYHSGANVLTF	TGTGCCAGCAGCTTACGTCCCCTGGAATACCACTCTGGGGCCAACGTCCTGACTTTC
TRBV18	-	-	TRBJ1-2	CASSPGPLNYGYTF	TGTGCCAGCTCGCCTGGGCCGCTCAACTATGGCTACACCTTC
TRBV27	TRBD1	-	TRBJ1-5	CASSLQGARQPQHF	TGTGCCAGCAGTCTCCAGGGGGCCAGGCAGCCCCAGCATTTT
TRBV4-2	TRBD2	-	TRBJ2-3	CASSQEASGRSGDTQYF	TGTGCCAGCAGCCAAGAAGCTAGCGGGAGGTCAGGAGATACGCAGTATTTT
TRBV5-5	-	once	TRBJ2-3	CASSFDGGTDTQYF	TGTGCCAGCAGCTTTGATGGGGGAACAGATACGCAGTATTTT
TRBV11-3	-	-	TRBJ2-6	CASSYSSGANVLTF	TGTGCCAGCAGCTACAGCTCTGGGGCCAACGTCCTGACTTTC
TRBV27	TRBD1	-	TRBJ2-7	CASRRQGAYEQYF	TGTGCCAGCAGGAGACAGGGGGCCTACGAGCAGTACTTC
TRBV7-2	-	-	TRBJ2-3	CASSLAQRPSNGVYTDTQYF	TGTGCCAGCAGCTTAGCGCAAAGGCCCTCAAATGGGGTTTACACAGATACGCAGTATTTT
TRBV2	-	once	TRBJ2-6	CASSVSGANVLTF	TGTGCCAGCAGTGTTTCTGGGGCCAACGTCCTGACTTTC
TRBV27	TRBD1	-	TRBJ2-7	CASSLSGTGGEQYF	TGTGCCAGCAGTTTATCCGGGACAGGAGGCGAGCAGTACTTC
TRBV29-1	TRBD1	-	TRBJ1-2	CSVTTGGAGYTF	TGCAGCGTCACGACAGGGGGCGCGGGCTACACCTTC
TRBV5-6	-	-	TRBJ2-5	CASSLVGDQYF	TGTGCCAGCAGCTTGGTCGGGGACCAGTACTTC
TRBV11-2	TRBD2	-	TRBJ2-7	CASRRTSGIINEQYF	TGTGCCAGCAGGCGGACTAGCGGGATAATTAACGAGCAGTACTTC
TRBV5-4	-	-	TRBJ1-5	CASSLSAAYSNQPQHF	TGTGCCAGCAGCTTGTCGGCAGCATATAGCAATCAGCCCCAGCATTTT
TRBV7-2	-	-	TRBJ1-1	CASSLDRAGYTEAFF	TGTGCCAGCAGCTTAGACAGGGCGGGGTACACTGAAGCTTTCTTT
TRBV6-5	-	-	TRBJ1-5	CASSYRTEPSNQPQHF	TGTGCCAGCAGTTACCGGACGGAGCCCAGCAATCAGCCCCAGCATTTT
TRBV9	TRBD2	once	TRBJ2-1	CASSGSGLAGGLAYNEQFF	TGTGCCAGCAGCGGCTCTGGGCTAGCGGGAGGCTTAGCCTACAATGAGCAGTTCTTC
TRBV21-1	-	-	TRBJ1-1	CASSKAQGANTEAFF	TGTGCCAGCAGCAAAGCTCAGGGGGCGAACACTGAAGCTTTCTTT
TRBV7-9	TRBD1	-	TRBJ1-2	CASSLTGTGNGYTF	TGTGCCAGCAGCTTAACGGGGACAGGGAACGGCTACACCTTC
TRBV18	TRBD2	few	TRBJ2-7	CASSPPSTLAGAHEQYF	TGTGCCAGCTCACCACCGAGTACACTAGCGGGGGCTCACGAGCAGTACTTC
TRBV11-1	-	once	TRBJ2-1	CASSLAGRREQFF	TGTGCCAGCAGCTTAGCGGGGCGGAGGGAGCAGTTCTTC
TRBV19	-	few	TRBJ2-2	CASSMWGSTGELFF	TGTGCCAGTAGTATGTGGGGGTCCACCGGGGAGCTGTTTTTT
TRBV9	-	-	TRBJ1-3	CASSVSGNTIYF	TGTGCCAGCAGCGTCTCTGGAAACACCATATATTTT
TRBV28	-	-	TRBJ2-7	CASTSPPTGGSSYEQYF	TGTGCCAGCACCTCCCCTCCGACAGGCGGGAGTTCCTACGAGCAGTACTTC
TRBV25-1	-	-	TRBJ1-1	CASTPPQGRGGLGTEAFF	TGTGCCAGCACCCCACCTCAGGGCAGGGGCGGTTTGGGCACTGAAGCTTTCTTT
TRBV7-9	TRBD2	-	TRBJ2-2	CASSSTSGRVGELFF	TGTGCCAGCAGCTCCACTAGCGGGAGGGTCGGGGAGCTGTTTTTT
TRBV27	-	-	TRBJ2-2	CASSIEYAGELFF	TGTGCCAGCAGTATCGAGTACGCCGGGGAGCTGTTTTTT
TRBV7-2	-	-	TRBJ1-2	CASSLVSARGAGGYTF	TGTGCCAGCAGCTTAGTATCGGCCAGGGGAGCCGGTGGCTACACCTTC
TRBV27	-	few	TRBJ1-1	CASNSLTMNTEAFF	TGTGCCAGCAACTCCCTGACTATGAACACTGAAGCTTTCTTT
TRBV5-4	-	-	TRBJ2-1	CASSLVGLGGNEQFF	TGTGCCAGCAGCTTGGTTGGACTCGGCGGGAATGAGCAGTTCTTC
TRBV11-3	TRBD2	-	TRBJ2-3	CASSPGTSGLPTDTQYF	TGTGCCAGCAGCCCTGGGACTAGCGGTCTACCCACAGATACGCAGTATTTT
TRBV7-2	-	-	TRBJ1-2	CASTPYRDSLGYTF	TGTGCCAGCACCCCCTACAGGGACTCCCTTGGCTACACCTTC
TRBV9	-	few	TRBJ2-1	CASSPWTQEQFF	TGTGCCAGCAGCCCGTGGACGCAAGAGCAGTTCTTC
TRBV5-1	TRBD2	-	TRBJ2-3	CASRLAGVSTDTQYF	TGCGCCAGCAGGTTAGCGGGGGTCAGCACAGATACGCAGTATTTT
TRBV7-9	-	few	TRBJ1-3	CATPTLDSGNTIYF	TGTGCCACGCCGACGCTGGACTCTGGAAACACCATATATTTT
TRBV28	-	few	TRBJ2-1	CASKRAAVSYNEQFF	TGTGCCAGCAAGCGCGCAGCGGTGTCCTACAATGAGCAGTTCTTC
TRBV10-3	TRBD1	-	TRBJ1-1	CAIARQGNTEAFF	TGTGCCATCGCCAGACAGGGGAACACTGAAGCTTTCTTT
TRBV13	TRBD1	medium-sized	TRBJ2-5	CASSPATGGAGETQYF	TGTGCCAGCTCTCCGGCTACAGGGGGCGCTGGGGAGACCCAGTACTTC
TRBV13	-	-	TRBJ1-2	CASSPRNFYGYTF	TGTGCCAGCAGCCCCAGGAATTTCTATGGCTACACCTTC
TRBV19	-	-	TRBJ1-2	CASRDSVGAGYGYTF	TGTGCCAGTAGAGATTCTGTGGGGGCGGGCTATGGCTACACCTTC
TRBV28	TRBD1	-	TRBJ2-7	CASTTGGLREQYF	TGTGCCAGCACGACAGGGGGCTTGAGAGAGCAGTACTTC
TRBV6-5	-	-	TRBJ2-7	CASSYSPGLYEQYF	TGTGCCAGCAGTTACTCGCCAGGTCTGTACGAGCAGTACTTC
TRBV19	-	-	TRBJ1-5	CASSTGLGNQPQHF	TGTGCCAGTAGTACGGGCTTGGGGAATCAGCCCCAGCATTTT
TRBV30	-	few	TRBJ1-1	CAGLVTAEAFF	TGTGCCGGACTTGTAACGGCTGAAGCTTTCTTT